The 10 T cell receptor beta chains below all came from one sample that was sequenced in a study of MAIT cells during Salmonella Paratyphi A infection. TCRdb called the 5' RACE reads again in MiXCR, with one record for every CDR3 protein. The profile shows about a thousand distinct CDR3 sequences, 20% to 25% of them singletons. General study results and limits: Infection appeared not to change oligoclonal MAIT cell TRBV usage, which favoured TRBV20 and TRBV6.

The time point was: mid-infection, around enteric fever diagnosis. The MAIT cell gate was Valpha7.2+ CD161+ T cells, sorted by flow cytometry. These TCRs are of unknown antigen specificity. This specimen consisted of MAIT cells from blood, obtained at the middle sampling point of the challenge study. The receptors here all came from a person between 18 and 75 years old who was deliberately infected with Salmonella Paratyphi A in a paratyphoid fever challenge study.

V usage is TRBV30 and J usage is TRBJ1-1; 7 nucleotides match TRBD1. Germline CDR1 GTSNPN, CDR2 SVGIG (reference sequence). The CDR3 runs 12 residues. Unmatched junction bases numbered 3, after V lost 0 bases and J lost 8 bases. The CDR3 DNA sequence: TGTGCCTGGAGTGTCTGGGGACAGGAAGCTTTCTTT. This gives the protein CAWSVWGQEAFF.

This clonotype is large in the sample. This rearrangement joins TRBV7-6 to TRBJ2-1, with D unresolved. This CDR3 comprises 15 residues. Trimming cost V 4 bases and J 0 bases, with 10 bases left between them. In germline, CDR1 is SGHVS, CDR2 FNYEAQ. CDR3 sequence (DNA): TGTGCCAGCAGCTCCTTTTGGAGCTCCTACAATGAGCAGTTCTTC. Protein product: CASSSFWSSYNEQFF.

This clonotype turned up a few times. Written as DNA, the CDR3 is TGTGCCATCAGTGAAGACCTGGGACAGGGGAACACTGAAGCTTTCTTT. Protein product: CAISEDLGQGNTEAFF. The chain has TRBV10-3 and TRBJ1-1; 9 bases line up with TRBD1. The CDR3 runs 16 residues. Germline CDR1 ENHRY, CDR2 SYGVKD. Losses at the gene ends were 3 bases for V and 1 base for J; bases not matched to a gene: 6.

Relative to its sample, this clonotype is medium-sized. The chain employs TRBV6-4 and TRBJ2-3; 10 positions agree with TRBD2. V trimming: 0 bases; J trimming: 4 bases; junction bases outside the gene matches: 1. CDR3 size: 15 residues. Germline lookup yields CDR1 MRHNA and CDR2 SNTAGT. The CDR3 sequence: CASSDSSGGADTQYF. Here the CDR3 DNA reads TGTGCCAGCAGTGACTCGAGCGGGGGGGCAGATACGCAGTATTTT.

The chain combines TRBV6-1 with TRBJ2-7; 7 nucleotides match TRBD1. J was trimmed by 6 bases and V by 11 bases; bases with no gene match: 13. The CDR3 is 13 amino acids. Germline-derived CDR1 and CDR2 are MNHNS and SASEGT. The CDR3 nucleotides read TGTGCCGTGGACACAGGGGACCTTGCCGAGCAGTACGTC. It is translated as CAVDTGDLAEQYV.

The chain combines TRBV6-1 with TRBJ1-6, with 7 bases aligning to TRBD1. The CDR3 runs 15 residues. CDR1 and CDR2 from the germline V gene are MNHNS and SASEGT. V shed 1 base and J 9 bases; nucleotides not matched to a gene: 6. CDR3 in amino acids: CASSEDPGGGSPLHF. For the CDR3, the DNA is TGTGCCAGCAGTGAAGACCCAGGGGGAGGTTCACCCCTCCACTTT.

The chain joins TRBV4-2 to TRBJ1-3; TRBD1 aligns across 9 bases. The germline V gene has CDR1 LGHNA and CDR2 YNFKEQ. The CDR3 contains 16 residues. V trimming: 3 bases; J trimming: 7 bases; junction bases outside the gene matches: 10. The CDR3 loop reads CASSQESGTGSNTIYF. CDR3 in DNA: TGTGCCAGCAGCCAGGAATCCGGGACAGGGAGTAACACCATATATTTT.

The CDR3 DNA reads as TGTGCCAGCAGCTTAAGGCAGTCCTACGAGCAGTACTTC. Encoded protein: CASSLRQSYEQYF. The chain carries TRBV7-6 and TRBJ2-7; D gene uncertain. In germline, CDR1 is SGHVS, CDR2 FNYEAQ. The CDR3 has 13 residues. V was shortened by 2 bases and J by 1 base, with 6 bases between the two germline ends.

This chain links TRBV6-4 with TRBJ2-3; possibly TRBD1 or TRBD2 for D (5 bases each). The CDR3 sequence is 16 residues long. Germline CDR1 is MRHNA and CDR2 is SNTAGT. Trimming pared 6 bases from V and 2 bases from J, leaving 18 bases between. CDR3 protein: CASSDDSGRTTDTQYF. In DNA form, the CDR3 reads TGTGCCAGCAGCGATGACTCGGGGCGAACCACAGATACGCAGTATTTT.

The gene calls are TRBV27 and TRBJ2-2; 11 bases are a match to TRBD1. This CDR3 contains 15 residues. With 6 bases clipped from V and 5 bases from J, the junction kept 5 bases outside the gene matches. Germline V gene sequence: CDR1 MNHEY, CDR2 SMNVEV (reference sequence). The CDR3 nucleotides are TGTGCCAGCAGGTCGGGACAGGGGGAGACCGGGGAGCTGTTTTTT. Its translation is CASRSGQGETGELFF.